These 12 T cell receptor beta chains originate from one sample sequenced in a study of blood T cell repertoires in COVID-19. TCRdb keeps only in-frame clones here, not all; method: immunoSEQ multiplex PCR. Among approximately 110,000 clones listed, around 85% were seen once. Source material: peripheral blood. The source is a man aged 70-80 years with active or convalescent COVID-19.

The chain is built from TRBV12-3 or TRBV12-4 and TRBJ1-6; D unresolved. V was pared by 10 bases and J by 5 bases, with 12 bases between. This CDR3 is built from 13 residues. The CDR3 coding sequence is TGTGCCATCCAGACAAATAATAATTCACCCCTCCACTTT. Translating gives CAIQTNNNSPLHF.

The CDR3 DNA reads as TGTGCCAGCACCATTTTACAGAACACTGAAGCTTTCTTT. It yields the protein CASTILQNTEAFF. The chain carries TRBV7-9 and TRBJ1-1; no clear D gene. The V end lost 7 bases, the J end lost 1 base, and 10 bases lay between the germline ends. Germline V gene lookup returns CDR1 SEHNR and CDR2 FQNEAQ (reference sequence). The CDR3 sequence is 13 residues long.

This chain links TRBV5-1 with TRBJ2-3, with unresolved D. Trimming removed 1 base at V and 2 bases at J, with 8 bases between. CDR1 is SGHRS and CDR2 is YFSETQ in the germline V gene. CDR3 length: 14 amino acids. The CDR3 sequence: CASSLNLITDTQYF. The CDR3 DNA is TGCGCCAGCAGCTTGAATCTTATCACAGATACGCAGTATTTT.

The chain employs TRBV30 and TRBJ1-1; 11 nucleotides align to TRBD1. V lost 3 bases to trimming and J lost 4 bases; unmatched junction nucleotides: 7. Germline V lookup: CDR1 GTSNPN, CDR2 SVGIG (reference sequence). The CDR3 extends over 15 amino acids. The CDR3 loop is CAWRDRGLSSTEAFF. In DNA, the CDR3 is TGTGCCTGGAGGGACAGGGGGCTGTCAAGCACTGAAGCTTTCTTT.

This sequence joins TRBV28 and TRBJ1-1, with D possibly matching TRBD1 (5 bases). The V gene's germline CDR1 is MDHEN and CDR2 SYDVKM. V was pared by 6 bases and J by 9 bases, with 17 bases between. The length of the CDR3 is 13 residues. CDR3 residues: CASSPPDRKKAFF. CDR3 sequence (DNA): TGTGCCAGCAGCCCCCCCGACAGAAAGAAAGCTTTCTTT.

Here the CDR3 reads CASSPGWNYEQYF. Written as DNA, the CDR3 is TGTGCCAGTAGTCCGGGTTGGAACTACGAGCAGTACTTC. The J gene is TRBJ2-7, the V gene TRBV19; D ambiguous. V dropped 5 bases and J dropped 3 bases, with 11 bases sitting between them. Germline V gene data show CDR1 as LNHDA and CDR2 as SQIVND (reference sequence). CDR3 length: 13 amino acids.

The chain is built from TRBV11-2 and TRBJ2-3; 11 nucleotides align to TRBD2. This CDR3 spans 16 amino acids. The V gene end was trimmed by 5 bases and the J gene end by 10 bases; junction bases not matched to a gene: 14. CDR1 and CDR2 (germline): SGHAT, FQNNGV. CDR3 bases: TGTGCCAGCAGCCTTACTAGCGGGAGTGGCCCCATTGCGCAGTATTTT. Translation gives CASSLTSGSGPIAQYF.

This chain connects TRBV28 to TRBJ2-1; 8 bases match TRBD2. V lost 8 bases and J lost 2; bases outside the gene matches: 11. CDR3 length equals 16 residues. Germline CDR1 reads MDHEN; CDR2 reads SYDVKM. DNA of the CDR3: TGTGCCAGCTGGCGGTCGGCGGGAGGCGCCTACAATGAGCAGTTCTTC. It encodes CASWRSAGGAYNEQFF.

The J gene is TRBJ2-1, the V gene TRBV2; D is possibly TRBD1 (5 bases). Trimming shortened V by 7 bases and J by 7 bases, and 17 bases separated the two germline ends. CDR1 is SNHLY, CDR2 FYNNEI, per germline. The CDR3 consists of 14 residues. In nucleotides, the CDR3 is TGTGCCAGCATCGGAGCTTCGACAGAGAATGAGCAGTTCTTC. Translation gives CASIGASTENEQFF.

The chain combines TRBV5-4 with TRBJ1-1; possibly TRBD1 for D (6 bases). Between the trimmed V and J ends, which lost 4 bases and 1 base, there was a span of 11 bases. The CDR3 consists of 14 residues. Germline V gene sequence: CDR1 SGHNT, CDR2 YYREEE (reference sequence). The CDR3 bases are TGTGCCAGCAGCCTCGACAGGTCGAACACTGAAGCTTTCTTT. Translation: CASSLDRSNTEAFF.

The J gene is TRBJ2-4, the V gene TRBV29-1; 9 bases match TRBD1. The CDR3 extends over 14 amino acids. In germline, CDR1 is SQVTM, CDR2 ANQGSEA. Trimming at V came to 7 bases and at J to 2 bases, leaving 6 bases not matched to a gene. Here the CDR3 reads CSAGQGRPKNIQYF. Written as DNA, the CDR3 is TGCAGCGCTGGACAGGGGAGGCCCAAAAACATTCAGTACTTC.

This CDR3 is CASSPGGRYNEQFF. The CDR3 DNA reads as TGTGCCAGCAGCCCCGGAGGCCGATACAATGAGCAGTTCTTC. The V call is TRBV4-2, the J call TRBJ2-1; D is perhaps TRBD2 (5 bases). The V and J ends lost 4 bases and 4 bases respectively, with 11 bases between them. The CDR3 runs to 14 residues. CDR1 and CDR2 (germline): LGHNA, YNFKEQ.